This T cell receptor beta chain was observed in a study of blood T cell repertoires in COVID-19. The wider study: Nucleic acid was either cDNA or gDNA, and it came from T cells, B-cell-depleted T cells, or PBMCs.

Clones were read by immunoSEQ multiplex PCR, and TCRdb kept only the in-frame ones, dropping some. The sample consists of roughly 180,000 clones, around 77% of them appearing once. CDR3 length: 11 amino acids. V gave up 5 bases and J gave up 8 bases; unmatched junction bases: 1. Germline CDR1 reads SGHVS; CDR2 reads FNYEAQ. V is TRBV7-6 and J is TRBJ2-3; 7 bases are shared with TRBD2. The sample was peripheral blood. The TCR originated in a man aged 60 to 75 with active or convalescent COVID-19. The CDR3 sequence: CASSPGGTQYF. In DNA form, the CDR3 reads TGTGCCAGCAGCCCGGGAGGTACGCAGTATTTT.